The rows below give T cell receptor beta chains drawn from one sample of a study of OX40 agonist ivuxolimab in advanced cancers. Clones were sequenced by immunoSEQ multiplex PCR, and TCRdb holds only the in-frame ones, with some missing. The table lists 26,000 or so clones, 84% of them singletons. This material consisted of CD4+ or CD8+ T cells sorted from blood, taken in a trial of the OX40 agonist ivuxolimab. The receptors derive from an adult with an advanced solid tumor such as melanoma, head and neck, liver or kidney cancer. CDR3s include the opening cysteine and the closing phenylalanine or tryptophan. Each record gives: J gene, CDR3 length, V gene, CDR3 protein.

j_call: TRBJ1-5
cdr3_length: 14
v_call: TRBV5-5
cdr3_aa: CASSTGGGNQPQHF

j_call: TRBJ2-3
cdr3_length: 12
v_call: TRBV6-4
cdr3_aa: CASSAGTDTQYF

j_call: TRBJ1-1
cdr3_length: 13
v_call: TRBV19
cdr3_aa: CASSIQGLTEAFF

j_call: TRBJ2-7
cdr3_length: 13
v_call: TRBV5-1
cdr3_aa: CASSLARDYEQYF

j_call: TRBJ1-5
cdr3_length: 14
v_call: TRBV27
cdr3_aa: CASSLGGANQPQHF

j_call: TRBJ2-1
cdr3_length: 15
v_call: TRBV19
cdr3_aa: CASSITAGPYNEQFF

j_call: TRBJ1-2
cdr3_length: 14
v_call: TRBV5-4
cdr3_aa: CASRETGGASGYTF

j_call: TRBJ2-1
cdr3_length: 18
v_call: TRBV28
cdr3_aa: CASSRTSGGRRGLNEQFF

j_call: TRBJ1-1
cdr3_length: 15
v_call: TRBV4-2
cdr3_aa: CASSQERTLNTEAFF

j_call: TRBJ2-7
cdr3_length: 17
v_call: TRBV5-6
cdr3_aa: CASSAEPPGPYYYEQYF

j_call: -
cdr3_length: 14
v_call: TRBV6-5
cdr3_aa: CASSYAGTGYEQYF

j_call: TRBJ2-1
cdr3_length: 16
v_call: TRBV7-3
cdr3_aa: CASSPQAQSAYNEQFF

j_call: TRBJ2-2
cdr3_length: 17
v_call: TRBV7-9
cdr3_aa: CASSPALPGARSGELFF

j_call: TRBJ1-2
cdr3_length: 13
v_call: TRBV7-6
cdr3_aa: CASSLAPGGGYTF

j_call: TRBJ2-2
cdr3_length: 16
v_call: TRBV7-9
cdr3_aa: CASSTNRGQGTGELFF

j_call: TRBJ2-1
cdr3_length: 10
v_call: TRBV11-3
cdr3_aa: CASARSEQFF

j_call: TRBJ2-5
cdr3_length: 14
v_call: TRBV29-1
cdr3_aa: CSVEGQGRTETQYF

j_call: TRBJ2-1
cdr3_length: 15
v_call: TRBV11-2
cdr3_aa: CASSFGFGGGNEQFF

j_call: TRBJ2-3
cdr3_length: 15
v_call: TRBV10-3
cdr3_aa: CASLLGQGSTDTQYF

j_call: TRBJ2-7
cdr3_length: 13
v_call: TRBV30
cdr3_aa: CAWLPGHTYEQYF

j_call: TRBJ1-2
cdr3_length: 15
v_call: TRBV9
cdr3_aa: CASSVGGQPNYGYTF

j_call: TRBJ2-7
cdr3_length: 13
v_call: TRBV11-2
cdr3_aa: CASSLGSAWEQYF

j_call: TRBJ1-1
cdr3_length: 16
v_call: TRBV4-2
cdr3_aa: CASSHSMAQGGTEAFF

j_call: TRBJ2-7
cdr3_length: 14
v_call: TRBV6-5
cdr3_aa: CASSYGAGGYEQYF

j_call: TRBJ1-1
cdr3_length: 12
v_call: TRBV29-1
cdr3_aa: CSVDGGWAEAFF

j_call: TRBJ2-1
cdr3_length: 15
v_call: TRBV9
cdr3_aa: CASSVRGDSYNEQFF

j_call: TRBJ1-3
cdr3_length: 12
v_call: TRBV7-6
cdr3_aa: CASTPLGNTIYF

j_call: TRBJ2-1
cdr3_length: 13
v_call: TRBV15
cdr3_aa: CATSRLAWDEQFF

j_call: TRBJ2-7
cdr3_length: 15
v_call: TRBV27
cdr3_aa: CASSLSTGAHYEQYF

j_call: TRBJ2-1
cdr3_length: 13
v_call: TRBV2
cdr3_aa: CASGGQGNNEQFF

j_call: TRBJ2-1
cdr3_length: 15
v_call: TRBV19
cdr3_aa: CASSTTRDSRGEQFF

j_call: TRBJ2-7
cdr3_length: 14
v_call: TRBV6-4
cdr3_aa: CASSPGRISYEQYF

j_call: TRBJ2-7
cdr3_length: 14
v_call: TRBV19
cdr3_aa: CASSIGLDKYEQYF

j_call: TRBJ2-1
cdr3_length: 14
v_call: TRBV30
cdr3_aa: CAWSTGGVYNEQFF

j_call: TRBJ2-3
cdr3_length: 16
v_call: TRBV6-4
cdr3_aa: CASSDSAGASTDTQYF

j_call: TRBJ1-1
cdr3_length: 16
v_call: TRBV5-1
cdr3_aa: CASSFLGVRGNTEAFF

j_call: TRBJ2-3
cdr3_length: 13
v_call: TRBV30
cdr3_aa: CAWTDGIGDTQYF

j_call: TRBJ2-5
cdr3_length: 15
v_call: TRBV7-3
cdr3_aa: CASSSYPGTQETQYF

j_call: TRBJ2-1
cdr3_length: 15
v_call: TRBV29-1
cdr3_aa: CSASGGKDSYNEQFF

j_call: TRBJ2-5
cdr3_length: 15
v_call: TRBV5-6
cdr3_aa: CASSLGTGGLETQYF

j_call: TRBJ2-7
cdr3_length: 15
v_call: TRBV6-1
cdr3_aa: CASSEQQGGGSEQYF

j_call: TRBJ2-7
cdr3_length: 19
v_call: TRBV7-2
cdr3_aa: CASSLIKPPTIRPLYEQYF